This is a list of T cell receptor beta chains from one sample in a study of T-cell reconstitution after alpha-beta-depleted transplantation in children. MiXCR was run by TCRdb on the PCR reads, yielding one entry per CDR3 protein. This table has around 680,000 distinct CDR3 sequences, approximately 15% appearing once. Material: PBMCs from the stem cell graft donor, obtained from the stem cell graft. All receptors come from a human donor who donated a stem cell graft to a child with acute myeloid leukemia. Each CDR3 is given with its conserved first and last residue. The D gene is left open where the match is weak. Clone size is not always given. Where it is, it says once, few, many or a class for expanded clones.

-	many	TRBJ2-7	TRBV29-1	TGCAGCGTTGGGGGTACAGTCGGCTACGAGCAGTACTTC	CSVGGTVGYEQYF
TRBD1	many	TRBJ1-1	TRBV9	TGTGCCAGCAGCGCCACGGGACAGGGCAGGGCTGAAGCTTTCTTT	CASSATGQGRAEAFF
-	-	TRBJ1-6	TRBV7-2	TGTGCCAGCAGCTTGCGGACACCCGACCTCGGCTCCTATAATTCACCCCTCCACTTT	CASSLRTPDLGSYNSPLHF
-	many	TRBJ2-7	TRBV5-5	TGTGCCAGCAGCTTCGGCGACGAGCAGTACTTC	CASSFGDEQYF
-	many	TRBJ2-2	TRBV6-4	TGTGCCAGCAGGGGGCTCCCAGCTGCCGGGGAGCTGTTTTTT	CASRGLPAAGELFF
-	many	TRBJ1-2	TRBV27	TGTGCCAGCGCGCCCCAGGGGAACTATGGCTACACCTTC	CASAPQGNYGYTF
-	few	TRBJ2-5	TRBV6-5	TGTGCCAGCAGTTACTCAGCTAGGCAAGAGACCCAGTACTTC	CASSYSARQETQYF
TRBD1	few	TRBJ2-2	TRBV10-1	TGCGCCAGCGGTTGGAGGAGATCGGGACAGCTCGACACCGGGGAGCTGTTTTTT	CASGWRRSGQLDTGELFF
-	many	TRBJ2-1	TRBV7-9	TGTGCCAGCAGCTTAGGGCTTACCTACAATGAGCAGTTCTTC	CASSLGLTYNEQFF
-	-	TRBJ2-7	TRBV21-1	TGTGCCAGCAGCAAAGATGGGGGACAGGGCCCTTGGCCCTACGAGCAGTACTTC	CASSKDGGQGPWPYEQYF
-	many	TRBJ2-7	TRBV20-1	TGCAGTGCTCGGGCCGAAACCCCTCGCGAGCAGTACTTC	CSARAETPREQYF
TRBD1	-	TRBJ2-5	TRBV12-3/TRBV12-4	TGTGCCAGCAGCGAGGGGGCGGGAGAGACCCAGTACTTC	CASSEGAGETQYF
-	-	TRBJ2-1	TRBV4-2	TGTGCCAGCAGCCCCCGGGACGGACCCTCCTACAATGAGCAGTTCTTC	CASSPRDGPSYNEQFF
-	-	TRBJ2-1	TRBV24-1	TGTGCCACCAGTGAGGGGGCTCTTAATGAGCAGTTCTTC	CATSEGALNEQFF
-	-	TRBJ2-3	TRBV7-9	TGTGCCAGCAGCTTAGCGCGGGACACAGATACGCAGTATTTT	CASSLARDTDTQYF
-	-	TRBJ1-2	TRBV7-9	TGTGCCAGCAGCTTAGCAGGGAGTTTCTACACCTTC	CASSLAGSFYTF
TRBD1	-	TRBJ1-5	TRBV28	TGTGCCAGCAGGACAGGGGTGGTCGGGGTTTATAGCAATCAGCCCCAGCATTTT	CASRTGVVGVYSNQPQHF
-	-	TRBJ1-5	TRBV13	TGTGCCAGCAGCTTACAGGATAGCAATCAGCCCCAGCATTTT	CASSLQDSNQPQHF
-	-	TRBJ1-1	TRBV29-1	TGCAGCGTTGGGAAACTGCTGGGGGTAGATAACACTGAAGCTTTCTTT	CSVGKLLGVDNTEAFF
-	many	TRBJ1-4	TRBV6-5	TGTGCCAGCAGTTACGGACAGCCCGCAACTAATGAAAAACTGTTTTTT	CASSYGQPATNEKLFF
TRBD1	-	TRBJ2-5	TRBV5-1	TGCGCCAGCACCGGACAGGGTCTGTACCAAGAGACCCAGTACTTC	CASTGQGLYQETQYF
-	many	TRBJ2-1	TRBV7-2	TGTGCCAGCAGCCGTAATGTCGTGAGCAATGAGCAGTTCTTC	CASSRNVVSNEQFF
-	many	TRBJ2-3	TRBV20-1	TGCAGTGCTAGAATAGGAGGGGGCACTAGCACAGATACGCAGTATTTT	CSARIGGGTSTDTQYF
TRBD2	many	TRBJ2-1	TRBV20-1	TGCAGTGCTAGAGCACCGTCCCTTACTAGCGGGGGGCCTCATGAGCAGTTCTTC	CSARAPSLTSGGPHEQFF
-	many	TRBJ2-5	TRBV7-2	TGTGCCAGCAGCTTAAGAGGCCGGGGCGAGACCCAGTACTTC	CASSLRGRGETQYF
-	many	TRBJ1-1	TRBV7-2	TGTGCCAGCAGCTTAGGGTACACTGAAGCTTTCTTT	CASSLGYTEAFF
-	few	TRBJ1-2	TRBV24-1	TGTGCCACCAGTGATTTGGTCGGGACGGGCTACACCTTC	CATSDLVGTGYTF
TRBD1	few	TRBJ2-1	TRBV20-1	TGCAGTGCTAGAGACCCAAGACAGGGGCCAAACAATGAGCAGTTCTTC	CSARDPRQGPNNEQFF
-	many	TRBJ2-1	TRBV6-4	TGTGCCAGCAGTGCCCTGGGGGCCACCTACAATGAGCAGTTCTTC	CASSALGATYNEQFF
TRBD2	many	TRBJ2-1	TRBV20-1	TGCAGTGCGCCCCTTAGCGGGCTCTCCTACAATGAGCAGTTCTTC	CSAPLSGLSYNEQFF
TRBD1	many	TRBJ1-2	TRBV20-1	TGCAGTGCTAAGGGGACAGAAGTTTATGGCTACACCTTC	CSAKGTEVYGYTF
TRBD1	few	TRBJ1-2	TRBV6-5	TGTGCCAGCAGTTACTCGCCAGGGGGCTCAGCCGTTGGCTACACCTTC	CASSYSPGGSAVGYTF
-	-	TRBJ1-1	TRBV4-1	TGCGCCAGCAGCCAAAGCACAGGGATGAACACTGAAGCTTTCTTT	CASSQSTGMNTEAFF
-	few	TRBJ2-3	TRBV9	TGTGCCAGCAGCGAGGGACGAGACACAGATACGCAGTATTTT	CASSEGRDTDTQYF
-	many	TRBJ2-1	TRBV20-1	TGCAGTGCTCCCCGCCGCGGGCGGGGAACCTACAATGAGCAGTTCTTC	CSAPRRGRGTYNEQFF
TRBD1	few	TRBJ2-1	TRBV25-1	TGTGCCAGCAGGGACAGGGGGCAAAATGAGCAGTTCTTC	CASRDRGQNEQFF
-	many	TRBJ2-1	TRBV12-3/TRBV12-4	TGTGCCAGCAGTCACCGGGGCAGGAGCTCCTACAATGAGCAGTTCTTC	CASSHRGRSSYNEQFF
-	many	TRBJ1-4	TRBV29-1	TGCAGCGTAAAAGCCTCAGGGTTTGAAAAACTGTTTTTT	CSVKASGFEKLFF
-	-	TRBJ2-1	TRBV9	TGTGCCAGCAGCGTAGGGAGGAGGGTCCAAACCCATGAGCAGTTCTTC	CASSVGRRVQTHEQFF
TRBD1	-	TRBJ2-5	TRBV12-3/TRBV12-4	TGTGCCAGCAGTCGGGACAGTCCCGGAGAGACCCAGTACTTC	CASSRDSPGETQYF
-	few	TRBJ2-7	TRBV10-3	TGTGCCTGCCGAGACAGTAACTACGAGCAGTACTTC	CACRDSNYEQYF
-	-	TRBJ2-1	TRBV7-6	TGTGCCAGCAGCGACGGGGTGACAGCCGTCGGTGAGCAGTTCTTC	CASSDGVTAVGEQFF
-	many	TRBJ1-2	TRBV9	TGTGCCAGCACCTCCGGCGGTGGCTACACCTTC	CASTSGGGYTF
-	many	TRBJ2-7	TRBV20-1	TGCAGTGCTAGGGGGGTTGCGGTGGCAGACGAGCAGTACTTC	CSARGVAVADEQYF
-	-	TRBJ2-7	TRBV7-7	TGTGCCAGCAGCTTAGGGGCCCCGGGGAGCAGCGAGCAGTACTTC	CASSLGAPGSSEQYF
-	few	TRBJ1-1	TRBV9	TGTGCCAGCAGCGTAGCCGGCCCCATTATGAACACTGAAGCTTTCTTT	CASSVAGPIMNTEAFF
-	-	TRBJ1-1	TRBV7-8	TGTGCCAGCAGCATCACAGGGTATCAAAACACTGAAGCTTTCTTT	CASSITGYQNTEAFF
-	-	TRBJ2-7	TRBV21-1	TGTGCCAGCATCCCCTCAGATCTCGAGCAGTACTTC	CASIPSDLEQYF
-	once	TRBJ2-7	TRBV3-1	TGTGCCAGCAGCTACCGGGACGGGGTCTACGAGCAGTACTTC	CASSYRDGVYEQYF
-	many	TRBJ2-5	TRBV7-9	TGTGCCAGCAGCTTAGCGTCCGGCGCCCAAGAGACCCAGTACTTC	CASSLASGAQETQYF
-	few	TRBJ1-5	TRBV7-2	TGTGCCAGCAGCCGGGGTAGGAGGGACAATCAGCCCCAGCATTTT	CASSRGRRDNQPQHF
-	-	TRBJ1-2	TRBV4-1	TGCGCCAGCAGCCAAGGTCTCAGGGCGGCTGGCTACACCTTC	CASSQGLRAAGYTF
-	-	TRBJ1-5	TRBV25-1	TGTGCCAGCACTGGGCAGGGAGGACAGCCCCAGCATTTT	CASTGQGGQPQHF
-	few	TRBJ1-5	TRBV12-3/TRBV12-4	TGTGCCAGCAGTTTAAAGGGGAATAATCAGCCCCAGCATTTT	CASSLKGNNQPQHF